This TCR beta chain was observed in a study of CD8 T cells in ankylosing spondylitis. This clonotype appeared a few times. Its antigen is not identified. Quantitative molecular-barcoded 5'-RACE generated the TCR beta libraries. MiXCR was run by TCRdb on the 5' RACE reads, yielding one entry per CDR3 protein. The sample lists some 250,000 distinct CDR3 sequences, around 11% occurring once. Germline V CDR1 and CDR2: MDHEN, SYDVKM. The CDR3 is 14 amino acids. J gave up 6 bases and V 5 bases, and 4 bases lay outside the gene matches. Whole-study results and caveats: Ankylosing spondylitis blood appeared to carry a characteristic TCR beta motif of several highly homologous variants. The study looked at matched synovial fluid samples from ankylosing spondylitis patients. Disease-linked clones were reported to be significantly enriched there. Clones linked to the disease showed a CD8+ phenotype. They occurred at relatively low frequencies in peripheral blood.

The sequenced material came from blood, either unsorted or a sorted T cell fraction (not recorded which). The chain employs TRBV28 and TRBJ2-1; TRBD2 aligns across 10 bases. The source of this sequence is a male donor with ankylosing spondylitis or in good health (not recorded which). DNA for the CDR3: TGTGCCAGCAGTGAGAGGACTAGCGGCAATGAGCAGTTCTTC. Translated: CASSERTSGNEQFF.